This passage covers 26 T cell receptor beta chains from one sample sequenced in a study of Ad26.COV2.S vaccination and SARS-CoV-2 variants. Treatment meaning: around 19 received Ad26.COV2.S at low or high dose, single or two shots; 5 received placebo; per-sample allocation not given. Vaccine and placebo recipients were sampled on day 63 after the first injection. Sequencing used immunoSEQ multiplex PCR; TCRdb keeps in-frame clones, though not all of them. The data hold about 350,000 clones, with 88% observed a single time. The source material was peripheral blood, sampled in a trial of Ad26.COV2.S vaccine versus placebo. These receptors all stem from a person aged 18 to 59 who received the Ad26.COV2.S COVID-19 vaccine or a placebo.

This clone has just a few counts. The chain carries TRBV6-5 and TRBJ1-4; no clear D. The CDR3 sequence is 12 residues long. V lost 4 bases and J 8 bases, leaving 8 bases between the germline ends. Germline-derived CDR1 and CDR2 are MNHEY and SVGAGI. The CDR3 DNA sequence: TGTGCCAGCAGTTTCATCGGGGAAAAACTGTTTTTT. Translated, it gives CASSFIGEKLFF.

The rearrangement uses TRBV29-1 and TRBJ2-1, with D possibly being TRBD1 (6 bases). Germline assignment: CDR1 SQVTM and CDR2 ANQGSEA. Trimming cost V 6 bases and J 9 bases, with 21 bases left between them. This CDR3 spans 14 amino acids. Here the CDR3 DNA reads TGCAGCGTCGCCGGTACGGACAGTTTAGGTGAGCAGTTCTTC. Translating it yields CSVAGTDSLGEQFF.

The rearrangement uses TRBV7-6 and TRBJ2-5; TRBD2 is a possible D gene (6 bases). CDR1 is SGHVS, CDR2 FNYEAQ, per germline. V lost 2 bases and J lost 7, with 17 bases in between. The CDR3 spans 15 residues. The DNA for the CDR3 is TGTGCCAGCAGCTTAAAGAGTGCGGGGACGTCGACCCAGTACTTC. Translating it yields CASSLKSAGTSTQYF.

The V gene is TRBV20-1, the J gene TRBJ2-7, with D uncertain. V lost 3 bases, J lost 12 bases, and 18 bases lay in between. The CDR3 has 12 amino acids. Germline-derived CDR1 and CDR2 are DFQATT and SNEGSKA (reference sequence). CDR3 nucleotide sequence: TGCAGTGCTAGTGGTTCGGCCGATGTTCGGTACTTC. As protein: CSASGSADVRYF.

This clone was seen just once. The chain couples TRBV27 to TRBJ2-3; 7 bases agree with TRBD1. V lost 4 bases and J lost 10; bases outside the gene matches: 5. This CDR3 spans 12 amino acids. Germline values: CDR1 MNHEY, CDR2 SMNVEV (reference sequence). CDR3 amino acids: CASSSGQAAQYF. The DNA for the CDR3 is TGTGCCAGCAGTTCCGGACAGGCTGCGCAGTATTTT.

This chain links TRBV5-4 with TRBJ2-1; D tentatively fits TRBD1 or TRBD2 (7 bases each). Germline loops: CDR1 SGHNT, CDR2 YYREEE (reference sequence). The CDR3 totals 14 residues. Between the trimmed V and J ends, which lost 4 bases and 7 bases, there was a span of 15 bases. The CDR3 sequence is CASSDHRGGNEQFF. The CDR3 DNA sequence: TGTGCCAGCAGCGATCACAGGGGAGGGAATGAGCAGTTCTTC. The full variable domain, its missing parts supplied by reference TRBV5-4 and TRBJ2-1, is ETGVTQSPTHLIKTRGQQVTLRCSSQSGHNTVSWYQQALGQGPQFIFQYYREEENGRGNFPPRFSGLQFPNYSSELNVNALELDDSALYLCASSDHRGGNEQFFGPGTRLTVL.

This chain links TRBV6-1 with TRBJ2-3; no definite D call. CDR1 is MNHNS and CDR2 is SASEGT in the germline V gene. CDR3 length: 13 amino acids. V lost 2 bases and J lost 2, with 5 bases in between. DNA for the CDR3: TGTGCCAGCAGTGAACTGGTCACAGATACGCAGTATTTT. The encoded protein is CASSELVTDTQYF.

The V call is TRBV18, the J call TRBJ2-7; 9 bases map to TRBD2. CDR1 and CDR2 from the germline V gene are KGHSH and LQKENI. Trimming cost V 2 bases and J 2 bases; bases outside gene matches: 4. The CDR3 is 15 amino acids. CDR3 DNA: TGTGCCAGCTCACCAAGTAGCGGGGGTGCCTACGAGCAGTACTTC. Its protein product is CASSPSSGGAYEQYF.

V and J are TRBV9 and TRBJ2-5, with D hard to call. The CDR3 runs 15 residues. The ends were cut back, 0 bases at V and 3 bases at J, with 12 bases in the middle. CDR1 is SGDLS, CDR2 YYNGEE, per germline. This CDR3 reads CASSVDPAQKETQYF. The CDR3 DNA reads TGTGCCAGCAGCGTAGATCCAGCCCAGAAAGAGACCCAGTACTTC.

The rearrangement uses TRBV12-3 or TRBV12-4 and TRBJ2-5; perhaps TRBD2 as D (6 bases). V lost 8 bases to trimming and J lost 5 bases, with 15 bases between them. The CDR3 is 13 residues long. CDR3 sequence reads: CASGPGVRETQYF. As DNA, the CDR3 is TGTGCCAGCGGCCCGGGGGTGAGGGAGACCCAGTACTTC.

V gene TRBV5-1 combines with J gene TRBJ1-6; TRBD1 matches 7 bases. Germline CDR1 is SGHRS and CDR2 is YFSETQ. This CDR3 region has 14 residues. Unmatched junction bases numbered 9, after V lost 5 bases and J lost 10 bases. CDR3 protein: CASSFDRVGSPLHF. The CDR3 DNA reads as TGCGCCAGCAGTTTCGACAGGGTGGGATCACCCCTCCACTTT. The full variable domain, its missing parts supplied by reference TRBV5-1 and TRBJ1-6, is KAGVTQTPRYLIKTRGQQVTLSCSPISGHRSVSWYQQTPGQGLQFLFEYFSETQRNKGNFPGRFSGRQFSNSRSEMNVSTLELGDSALYLCASSFDRVGSPLHFGNGTRLTVT.

CDR3 amino acids: CASSLEASSGNTIYF. CDR3 coding DNA: TGTGCCAGCAGCTTGGAGGCAAGTAGTGGAAACACCATATATTTT. V is TRBV5-5 and J is TRBJ1-3; the D is unclear. This CDR3 spans 15 amino acids. V lost 0 bases, J lost 3 bases, and 10 bases lay in between. From germline, CDR1 is SGHKS and CDR2 YYEKEE (reference sequence). Looking up the rest from reference TRBV5-5 and TRBJ1-3 gives the full variable domain: DAGVTQSPTHLIKTRGQQVTLRCSPISGHKSVSWYQQVLGQGPQFIFQYYEKEERGRGNFPDRFSARQFPNYSSELNVNALLLGDSALYLCASSLEASSGNTIYFGEGSWLTVV.

The J gene is TRBJ2-5, the V gene TRBV7-3; TRBD1 aligns across 9 bases. The V segment lost 4 bases and the J segment 3 bases; nucleotides outside the gene matches: 6. From germline, CDR1 is SGHTA and CDR2 FQGTGA. The CDR3 contains 15 residues. Here the CDR3 DNA reads TGTGCCAGCAGCTCTACGGGGACAGGGAAAGAGACCCAGTACTTC. Its translation is CASSSTGTGKETQYF.

The chain combines TRBV28 with TRBJ1-2, with D possibly being TRBD1 (5 bases). The CDR3 length is 14 residues. V lost 6 bases and J lost 8, with 19 bases in between. CDR1 is MDHEN, CDR2 SYDVKM, per germline. The CDR3 loop is CASSPGGIIFGYTF. CDR3 DNA: TGTGCCAGCAGCCCCGGGGGGATTATCTTCGGCTACACCTTC.

This clone was found once. V gene TRBV6-1 combines with J gene TRBJ1-1; no clear D. CDR1 is MNHNS, CDR2 SASEGT, per germline. The CDR3 has 13 amino acids. The V gene lost 3 bases and the J gene lost 3 bases, with 8 bases spanning the gap. CDR3 DNA sequence: TGTGCCAGCAGTGATGGGTGGGACACTGAAGCTTTCTTT. Protein product: CASSDGWDTEAFF.

This sequence joins TRBV4-3 and TRBJ1-1; D unclear. Trimming cost V 0 bases and J 8 bases, with 10 bases left between them. The CDR3 covers 13 residues. Looked up from germline, CDR1 is LGHNA and CDR2 is YSLEER. The CDR3 DNA sequence: TGCGCCAGCAGCCAAGATCTACGTGGGGAAGCTTTCTTT. Encoded protein: CASSQDLRGEAFF.

The chain uses TRBV2 and TRBJ1-1; a weak D match, TRBD1 (5 bases). CDR1 SNHLY and CDR2 FYNNEI come from the germline V gene. The CDR3 spans 13 residues. The V gene lost 7 bases and the J gene lost 4 bases, with 13 bases spanning the gap. The CDR3 loop reads CASTRDGGTEAFF. The DNA for the CDR3 is TGTGCCAGCACGAGGGACGGTGGCACTGAAGCTTTCTTT.

The chain couples TRBV19 to TRBJ2-1, with 7 bases aligning to TRBD2. CDR1 and CDR2 (germline): LNHDA, SQIVND (reference sequence). The CDR3 runs 16 residues. The trim removed 0 bases at V and 11 bases at J, leaving 13 bases unmatched. The CDR3 DNA is TGTGCCAGTAGTATAGATCGGGTGGGAGGGGCCGGCAAGCAGTTCTTC. This gives the protein CASSIDRVGGAGKQFF.

The rearrangement links TRBV12-2 to TRBJ2-1; the tabulated D call, TRBD1, remains unverified against the DNA. TRBV12-2 is marked as a pseudogene. This CDR3 contains 15 residues. The CDR3 loop reads CASRFVDSCGNRQFF. In DNA, the CDR3 is TGTGCAAGTCGCTTTGTCGACAGTTGTGGAAATCGGCAGTTCTTC.

CDR3 nucleotide sequence: TGTGCCAGCAGCCTAGGGACTAGCGGCTACAATGAGCAGTTCTTC. Translated: CASSLGTSGYNEQFF. The V gene is TRBV9, the J gene TRBJ2-1; 11 bases fit TRBD2. The CDR3 is 15 amino acids. Germline CDR1 and CDR2: SGDLS and YYNGEE. J gave up 3 bases and V 4 bases, and 3 bases lay outside the gene matches.

As DNA, the CDR3 is TGTGCCATCAGTGATTCGGGAGGGAGCTCCTACGAGCAGTACTTC. As protein: CAISDSGGSSYEQYF. The V gene is TRBV10-3, the J gene TRBJ2-7; 8 nucleotides agree with TRBD2. This CDR3 has 15 residues. Germline V lookup: CDR1 ENHRY, CDR2 SYGVKD. Trimming removed 3 bases from V and 0 bases from J; junction bases left unmatched: 4.

The V call is TRBV13, the J call TRBJ2-3, with D perhaps assigned TRBD1 or TRBD2 (5 bases each). The CDR3 totals 15 residues. Germline lookup yields CDR1 PRHDT and CDR2 FYEKMQ (reference sequence). V was pared by 1 base and J by 1 base, with 9 bases between. CDR3 sequence (DNA): TGTGCCAGCAGCTTAGCGGGGCTCCGCACAGATACGCAGTATTTT. The encoded protein is CASSLAGLRTDTQYF. Filled out from reference TRBV13 and TRBJ2-3, the complete variable domain reads AAGVIQSPRHLIKEKRETATLKCYPIPRHDTVYWYQQGPGQDPQFLISFYEKMQSDKGSIPDRFSAQQFSDYHSELNMSSLELGDSALYFCASSLAGLRTDTQYFGPGTRLTVL.

The CDR3 DNA follows: TGTGCCAGCAGTGCGGGTCAAGTTGTCGGGGAGCTGTTTTTT. Translating gives CASSAGQVVGELFF. The chain combines TRBV2 with TRBJ2-2; no clear D. This CDR3 comprises 14 residues. CDR1 and CDR2 (germline): SNHLY, FYNNEI. Trimming took 4 bases from V and 7 from J, leaving 13 bases between them.

The V gene is TRBV3-1 (or the pseudogene TRBV3-2), the J gene TRBJ2-5; 9 positions match TRBD1. Germline V lookup: CDR1 LGHDT, CDR2 YNNKEL (reference sequence). This CDR3 is 18 amino acids long. V lost 5 bases to trimming and J lost 1 base; unmatched junction nucleotides: 14. For the CDR3, the DNA is TGTGCCAGCAGCAGAGGGTGGTGGGCGGGACAGGGCCAAGAGACCCAGTACTTC. Translated: CASSRGWWAGQGQETQYF.

CDR3 sequence reads: CASTKRGTGGYEQYF. The DNA for the CDR3 is TGTGCCAGCACGAAACGGGGGACAGGGGGTTACGAGCAGTACTTC. The chain uses TRBV7-8 and TRBJ2-7; 11 nucleotides line up with TRBD1. The CDR3 covers 15 residues. J gave up 4 bases and V 7 bases, and 9 bases lay outside the gene matches. Germline loops: CDR1 SGHVS, CDR2 FQNEAQ.

V gene TRBV5-1 combines with J gene TRBJ1-1; D unresolved. CDR1 and CDR2 (germline): SGHRS, YFSETQ. This CDR3 contains 13 residues. V lost 0 bases to trimming and J lost 5 bases, with 8 bases between them. CDR3 amino acids: CASSLAVRTEAFF. The CDR3 DNA reads TGCGCCAGCAGCTTGGCCGTTAGGACTGAAGCTTTCTTT.